This T cell receptor beta chain was captured in a study of T cells in Graves' hyperthyroidism and ophthalmopathy. It was RNA transcripts that yielded the amplified TCR beta CDR3 regions. The HTBI primer set served for first-round RT-PCR of the TCR CDR3. TCRdb reprocessed the multiplex PCR reads via MiXCR and lists one record per CDR3 protein. The sample shows over 700,000 distinct CDR3 sequences, over 35% of them seen only once. With regard to this clonotype: Antigen unknown. The junction departs from the called germline gene at one end, perhaps through a read error.

The CDR3 contains 14 residues. The germline CDR1 and CDR2 sequences are SGHRS and YFSETQ. Study outcomes and limitations: Ophthalmopathy could be told apart from stable hyperthyroidism with a 13 V-J model. The majority of expanded thyroid clonotypes above 0.001 also appeared in blood.

Researchers defined stable Graves' hyperthyroidism as no ophthalmopathy progression within 18 months. PBMCs were collected from a roughly 10 ml volume of fresh peripheral blood. Sample: blood. The chain uses TRBV5-1 and TRBJ1-1; a weak D match, TRBD1 (5 bases). The TCR sequence derives from a man aged 18 to 29 with Graves' hyperthyroidism. The CDR3 sequence: CASLNGHLNTEAFF. CDR3 sequence (DNA): TGTGCCAGCCTCAACGGACATTTGAACACTGAAGCTTTCTTT.